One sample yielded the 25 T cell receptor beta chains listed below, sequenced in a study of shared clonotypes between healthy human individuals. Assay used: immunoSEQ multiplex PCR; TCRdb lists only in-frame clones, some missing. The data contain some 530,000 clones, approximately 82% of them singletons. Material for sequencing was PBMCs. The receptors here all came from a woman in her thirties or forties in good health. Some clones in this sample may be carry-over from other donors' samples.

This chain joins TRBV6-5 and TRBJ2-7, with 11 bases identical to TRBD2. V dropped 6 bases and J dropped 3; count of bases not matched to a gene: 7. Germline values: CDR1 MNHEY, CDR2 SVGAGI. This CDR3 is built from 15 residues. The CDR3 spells CASRRRLAGFYEQYF. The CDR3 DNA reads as TGTGCCAGCAGGAGGAGACTAGCGGGATTCTACGAGCAGTACTTC.

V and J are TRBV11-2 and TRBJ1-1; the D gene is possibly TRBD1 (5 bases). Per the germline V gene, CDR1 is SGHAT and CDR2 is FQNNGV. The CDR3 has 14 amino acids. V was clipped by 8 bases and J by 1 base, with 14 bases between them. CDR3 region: CASPGGGSNTEAFF. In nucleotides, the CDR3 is TGTGCCAGCCCCGGGGGGGGATCGAACACTGAAGCTTTCTTT.

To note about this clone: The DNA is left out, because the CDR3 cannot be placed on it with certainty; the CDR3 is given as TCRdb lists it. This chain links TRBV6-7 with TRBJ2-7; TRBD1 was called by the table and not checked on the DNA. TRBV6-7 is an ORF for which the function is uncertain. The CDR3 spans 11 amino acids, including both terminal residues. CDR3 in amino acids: CASSYDVPVFF.

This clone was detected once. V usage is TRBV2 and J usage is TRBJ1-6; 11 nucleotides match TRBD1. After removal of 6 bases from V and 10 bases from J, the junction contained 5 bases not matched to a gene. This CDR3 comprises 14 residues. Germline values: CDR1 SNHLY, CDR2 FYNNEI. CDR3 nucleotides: TGTGCCAGCAGATGGACAGGGGGCAAATCACCCCTCCACTTT. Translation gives CASRWTGGKSPLHF.

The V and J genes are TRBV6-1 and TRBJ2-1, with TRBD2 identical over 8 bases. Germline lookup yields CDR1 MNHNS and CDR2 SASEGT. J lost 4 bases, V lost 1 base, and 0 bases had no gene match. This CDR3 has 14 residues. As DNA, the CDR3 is TGTGCCAGCAGTGAAGTAGCGGGATACAATGAGCAGTTCTTC. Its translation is CASSEVAGYNEQFF.

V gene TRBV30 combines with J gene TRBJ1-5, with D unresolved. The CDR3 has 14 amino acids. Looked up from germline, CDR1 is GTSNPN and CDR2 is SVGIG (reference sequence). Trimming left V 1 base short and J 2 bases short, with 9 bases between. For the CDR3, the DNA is TGTGCCTGGAGTGGTGGGGTTGGCAATCAGCCCCAGCATTTT. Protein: CAWSGGVGNQPQHF.

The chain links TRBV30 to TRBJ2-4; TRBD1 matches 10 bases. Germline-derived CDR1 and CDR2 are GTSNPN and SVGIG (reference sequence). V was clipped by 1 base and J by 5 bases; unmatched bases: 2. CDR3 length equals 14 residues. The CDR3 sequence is CAWSETGGENIQYF. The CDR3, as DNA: TGTGCCTGGAGTGAGACAGGGGGCGAAAACATTCAGTACTTC.

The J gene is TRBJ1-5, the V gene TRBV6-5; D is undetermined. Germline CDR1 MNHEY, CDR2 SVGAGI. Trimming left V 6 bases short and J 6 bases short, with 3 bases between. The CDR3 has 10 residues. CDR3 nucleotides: TGTGCCAGCAGCGTTCAGCCCCAGCATTTT. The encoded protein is CASSVQPQHF.

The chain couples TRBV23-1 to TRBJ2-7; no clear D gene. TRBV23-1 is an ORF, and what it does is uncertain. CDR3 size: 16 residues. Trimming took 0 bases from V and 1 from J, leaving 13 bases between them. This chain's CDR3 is CASSQSQQDPSYEQYF. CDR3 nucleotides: TGCGCCAGCAGTCAATCCCAACAAGACCCGTCCTACGAGCAGTACTTC.

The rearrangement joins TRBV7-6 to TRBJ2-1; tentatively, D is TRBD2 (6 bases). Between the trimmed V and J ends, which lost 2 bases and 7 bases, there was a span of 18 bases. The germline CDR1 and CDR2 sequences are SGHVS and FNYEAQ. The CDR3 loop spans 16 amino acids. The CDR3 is CASSLRFRGLFNEQFF. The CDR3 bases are TGTGCCAGCAGCTTACGGTTTCGGGGACTGTTTAATGAGCAGTTCTTC.

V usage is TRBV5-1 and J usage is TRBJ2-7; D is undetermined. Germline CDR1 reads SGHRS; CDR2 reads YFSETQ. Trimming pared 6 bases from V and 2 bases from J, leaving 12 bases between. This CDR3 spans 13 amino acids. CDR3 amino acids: CASTPGGTYEQYF. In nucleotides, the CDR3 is TGCGCCAGCACCCCGGGCGGAACCTACGAGCAGTACTTC.

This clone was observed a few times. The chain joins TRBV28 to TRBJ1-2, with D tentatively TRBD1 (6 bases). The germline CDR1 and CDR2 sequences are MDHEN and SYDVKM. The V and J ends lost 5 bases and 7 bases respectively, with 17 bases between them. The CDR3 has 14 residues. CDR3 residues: CASSTPSGARGYTF. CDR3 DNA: TGTGCCAGCAGTACCCCGTCGGGGGCTCGTGGCTACACCTTC.

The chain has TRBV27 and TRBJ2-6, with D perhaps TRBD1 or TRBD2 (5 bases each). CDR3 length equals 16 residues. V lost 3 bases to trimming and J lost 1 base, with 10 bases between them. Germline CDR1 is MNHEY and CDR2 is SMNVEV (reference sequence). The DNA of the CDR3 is TGTGCCAGCAGTTTGGGACGGTTATCTGGGGCCAACGTCCTGACTTTC. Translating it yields CASSLGRLSGANVLTF.

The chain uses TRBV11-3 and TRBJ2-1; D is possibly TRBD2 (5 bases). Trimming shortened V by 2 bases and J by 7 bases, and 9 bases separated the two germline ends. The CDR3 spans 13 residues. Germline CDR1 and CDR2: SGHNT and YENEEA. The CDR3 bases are TGTGCCAGCAGCTTAATGAGGGTTAATGAGCAGTTCTTC. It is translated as CASSLMRVNEQFF.

For the CDR3, the DNA is TGTGCCAGCAGATCCCAAGGACTAGAGGTCGAGCAGTACTTC. Amino acids: CASRSQGLEVEQYF. The J gene is TRBJ2-7, the V gene TRBV28; 7 bases fit TRBD2. The germline CDR1 and CDR2 sequences are MDHEN and SYDVKM. CDR3 length: 14 residues. Trimming at V came to 6 bases and at J to 6 bases, leaving 11 bases not matched to a gene.

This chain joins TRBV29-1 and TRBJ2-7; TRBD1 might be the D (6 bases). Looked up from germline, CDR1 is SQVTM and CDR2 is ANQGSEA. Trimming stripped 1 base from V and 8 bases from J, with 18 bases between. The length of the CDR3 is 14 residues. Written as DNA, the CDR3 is TGCAGCGTTGAAGCGACAGGTACCCCGACCCAGCAGTACTTC. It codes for CSVEATGTPTQQYF.

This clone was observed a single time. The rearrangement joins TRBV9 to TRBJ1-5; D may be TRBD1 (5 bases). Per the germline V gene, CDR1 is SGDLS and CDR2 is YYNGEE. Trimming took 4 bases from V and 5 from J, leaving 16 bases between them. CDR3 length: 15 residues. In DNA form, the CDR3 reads TGTGCCAGCAGCTCCCGCCCGGGGGAAGATCAGCCCCAGCATTTT. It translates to CASSSRPGEDQPQHF. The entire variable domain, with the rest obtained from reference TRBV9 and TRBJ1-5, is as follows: DSGVTQTPKHLITATGQRVTLRCSPRSGDLSVYWYQQSLDQGLQFLIQYYNGEERAKGNILERFSAQQFPDLHSELNLSSLELGDSALYFCASSSRPGEDQPQHFGDGTRLSIL.

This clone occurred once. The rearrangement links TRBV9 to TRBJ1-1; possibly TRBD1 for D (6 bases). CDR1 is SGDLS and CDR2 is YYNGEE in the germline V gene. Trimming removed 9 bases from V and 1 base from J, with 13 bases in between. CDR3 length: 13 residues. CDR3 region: CANPGQTNTEAFF. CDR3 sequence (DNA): TGTGCCAACCCCGGACAGACGAACACTGAAGCTTTCTTT.

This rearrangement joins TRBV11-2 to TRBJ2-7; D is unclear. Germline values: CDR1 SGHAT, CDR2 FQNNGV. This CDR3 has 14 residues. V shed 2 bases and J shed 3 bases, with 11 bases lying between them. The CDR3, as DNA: TGTGCCAGCAGCTTAAGTCCGGGTTTCTACGAGCAGTACTTC. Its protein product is CASSLSPGFYEQYF.

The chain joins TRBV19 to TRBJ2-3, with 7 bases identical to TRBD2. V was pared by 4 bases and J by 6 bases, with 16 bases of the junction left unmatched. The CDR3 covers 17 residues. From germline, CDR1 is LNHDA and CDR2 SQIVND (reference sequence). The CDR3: CASSTSSTALALDTQYF. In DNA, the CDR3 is TGTGCCAGTAGTACCTCGTCGACAGCACTAGCGCTGGATACGCAGTATTTT.

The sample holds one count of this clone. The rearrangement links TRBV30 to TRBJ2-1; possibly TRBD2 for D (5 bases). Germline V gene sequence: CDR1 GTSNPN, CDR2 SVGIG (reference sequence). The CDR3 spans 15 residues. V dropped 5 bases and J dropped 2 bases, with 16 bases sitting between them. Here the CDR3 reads CAWGRVLEAYNEQFF. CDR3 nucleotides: TGTGCCTGGGGGCGGGTATTGGAAGCCTACAATGAGCAGTTCTTC.

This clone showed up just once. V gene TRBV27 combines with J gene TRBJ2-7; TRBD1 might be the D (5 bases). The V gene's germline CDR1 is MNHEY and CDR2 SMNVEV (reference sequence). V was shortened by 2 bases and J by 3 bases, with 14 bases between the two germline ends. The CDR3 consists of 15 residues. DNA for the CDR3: TGTGCCAGCAGTTTAGGGCAGGGTTTTGGCTACGAGCAGTACTTC. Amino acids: CASSLGQGFGYEQYF.

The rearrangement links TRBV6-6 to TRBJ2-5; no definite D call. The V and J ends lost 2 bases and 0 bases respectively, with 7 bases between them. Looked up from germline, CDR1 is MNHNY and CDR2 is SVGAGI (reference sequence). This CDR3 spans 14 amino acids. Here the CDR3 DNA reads TGTGCCAGCAGTTACCTGCGGAACCAAGAGACCCAGTACTTC. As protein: CASSYLRNQETQYF.

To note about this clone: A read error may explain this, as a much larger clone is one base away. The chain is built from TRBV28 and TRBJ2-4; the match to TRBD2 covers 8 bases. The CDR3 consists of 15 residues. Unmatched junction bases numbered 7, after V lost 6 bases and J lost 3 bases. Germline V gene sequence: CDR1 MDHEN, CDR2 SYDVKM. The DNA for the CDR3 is TGTGCCAGCAGGACTCTTAGCGGGAACAAAAACATTCAGTACTTC. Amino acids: CASRTLSGNKNIQYF.

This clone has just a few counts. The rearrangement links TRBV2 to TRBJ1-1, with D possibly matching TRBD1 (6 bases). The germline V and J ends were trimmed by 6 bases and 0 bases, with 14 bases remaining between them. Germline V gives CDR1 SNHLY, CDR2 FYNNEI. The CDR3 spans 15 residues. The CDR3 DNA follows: TGTGCCAGCAGAGAGAGGACAGCCATGAACACTGAAGCTTTCTTT. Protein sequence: CASRERTAMNTEAFF.